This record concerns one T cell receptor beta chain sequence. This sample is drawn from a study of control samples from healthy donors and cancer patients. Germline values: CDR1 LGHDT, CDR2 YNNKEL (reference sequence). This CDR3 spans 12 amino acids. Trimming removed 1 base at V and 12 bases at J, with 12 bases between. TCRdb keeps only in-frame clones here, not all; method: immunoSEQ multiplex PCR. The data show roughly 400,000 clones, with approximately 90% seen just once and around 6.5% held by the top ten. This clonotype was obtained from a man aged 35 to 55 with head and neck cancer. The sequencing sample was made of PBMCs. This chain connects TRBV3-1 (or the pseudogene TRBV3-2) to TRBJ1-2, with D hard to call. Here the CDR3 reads CASSQAGGEDTF. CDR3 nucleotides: TGTGCCAGCAGCCAAGCCGGCGGAGAAGACACCTTC.